This is a list of T cell receptor beta chains from one sample in a study of T cells in Graves' hyperthyroidism and ophthalmopathy. Each CDR3 protein is one row after TCRdb ran MiXCR on the multiplex PCR reads. The table includes hundreds of thousands of distinct CDR3 sequences, around 14% detected once. The material sequenced was blood. These receptors originate from a woman aged 18 to 35 with Graves' hyperthyroidism. CDR3s include the opening cysteine and the closing phenylalanine or tryptophan. The D gene is left open where the match is weak. Expanded clones are given a class, and other clones once, few, many or no size at all.

few TRBD1 TRBJ2-2 13 TRBV28 TGTGCCAGCAGCGGACAGGGCGCCGGGGAGCTGTTTTTT CASSGQGAGELFF
. . TRBJ1-2 14 TRBV15 TGTGCCACCAGCCCCCAGGGGAGTAACTATGGCTACACCTTC CATSPQGSNYGYTF
. TRBD2 TRBJ2-1 15 TRBV7-2 TGTGCCAGCAGCTTTTGGACTAGCGGGAGGGGTGAGCAGTTCTTC CASSFWTSGRGEQFF
once TRBD1 TRBJ1-2 16 TRBV28 TGTGCCAGCAGTCCCCTGGGACAGCCAGGGGTCTATGGCTACACCTTC CASSPLGQPGVYGYTF
many TRBD2 TRBJ2-1 19 TRBV7-6 TGTGCCAGCAGCTTAGTTAACGGGGTTGCGGGGGGGCCGTTGAATGAGCAGTTCTTC CASSLVNGVAGGPLNEQFF
many TRBD2 TRBJ2-7 16 TRBV3-1 TGTGCCAGCAGTCTAGTGGGGCGGGAGTCCACCTACGAGCAGTACTTC CASSLVGRESTYEQYF
many . TRBJ1-1 14 TRBV7-3 TGTGCCAGCAGCCCCGGGACCTTGGGCACTGAAGCTTTCTTT CASSPGTLGTEAFF
many TRBD1 TRBJ1-4 13 TRBV5-1 TGCGCCAGCAGCGAGGGGGCGGCTGAAAAACTGTTTTTT CASSEGAAEKLFF
. TRBD1 TRBJ1-4 16 TRBV9 TGTGCCAGCAGCGAGACAGGGGGCTTTACTAATGAAAAACTGTTTTTT CASSETGGFTNEKLFF
few . TRBJ2-3 16 TRBV7-3 TGTGCCAGCAGCTTATTCGAAACGGGGGGCCGTGATACGCAGTATTTT CASSLFETGGRDTQYF
few . TRBJ2-1 15 TRBV3-1 TGTGCCAGCAGCCGGGACGGGAGCTCCTACAATGAGCAGTTCTTC CASSRDGSSYNEQFF
few TRBD2 TRBJ2-1 17 TRBV19 TGTGCCAGTAGTCCAGCGGGACTAGCGGGATACTACAATGAGCAGTTCTTC CASSPAGLAGYYNEQFF
many . TRBJ1-3 14 TRBV28 TGTGCCAGCGGGGGATCACAGTCCGGAAACACCATATATTTT CASGGSQSGNTIYF
few . TRBJ2-1 8 TRBV29-1 TGCAGCGTTGGTGAGCAGTTCTTC CSVGEQFF
. . TRBJ2-3 15 TRBV6-1 TGTGCCAGCACCTATGGGGGGGCTGGCACAGATACGCAGTATTTT CASTYGGAGTDTQYF
many . TRBJ2-7 14 TRBV7-2 TGTGCCAGCAGCTTAGGCCCAGGAACGGGGGAGCAGTACTTC CASSLGPGTGEQYF
. TRBD2 TRBJ2-1 14 TRBV14 TGTGCCAGCTGGACTAGCGGGAGGCGCGATGAGCAGTTCTTC CASWTSGRRDEQFF
many TRBD2 TRBJ2-7 15 TRBV11-2 TGTGCCAGCAGCTTAGCCAGCGGGAGTGGCTACGAGCAGTACTTC CASSLASGSGYEQYF
many TRBD1 TRBJ2-7 14 TRBV4-1 TGCGCCAGCAGCCCGCACAGGGGGTACTACGAGCAGTACTTC CASSPHRGYYEQYF
many . TRBJ2-1 14 TRBV4-1 TGCGCCAGCAGCCAGTCCCTAGCGTTCAATGAGCAGTTCTTC CASSQSLAFNEQFF
. . TRBJ2-7 15 TRBV7-8 TGTGCCAGCAGCCCGGCCCCGGACCGGGCCCACGAGCAGTACTTC CASSPAPDRAHEQYF
many TRBD1 TRBJ1-2 14 TRBV6-1 TGTGCCAGCAGTTCCCCGGGACAGGATCTTGGCTACACCTTC CASSSPGQDLGYTF
few . TRBJ2-3 13 TRBV24-1 TGTGCCACCAGTGATCAATACACAGATACGCAGTATTTT CATSDQYTDTQYF
few TRBD1 TRBJ2-2 15 TRBV19 TGTGCCAGTAGTCATACAGGGGTTGGAGGCGGGGAGCTGTTTTTT CASSHTGVGGGELFF
many . TRBJ2-7 14 TRBV2 TGTGCCAGCAGTACCCCGGGGAGGTCCTACGAGCAGTACTTC CASSTPGRSYEQYF
. TRBD1 TRBJ1-3 14 TRBV6-1 TGTGCCAGCAGTCCCGGGACAGCTTTAAACACCATATATTTT CASSPGTALNTIYF
many . TRBJ1-2 13 TRBV12-3/TRBV12-4 TGTGCCAGCGGTCCCGGGACCTTCTATGGCTACACCTTC CASGPGTFYGYTF
few . TRBJ2-7 17 TRBV12-3/TRBV12-4 TGTGCCAGCAGTTTGTCCATAGGGGGAGTGGGAACCTACGAGCAGTACTTC CASSLSIGGVGTYEQYF
. TRBD1 TRBJ1-2 15 TRBV11-2 TGTGCCAGCAGCTTAAACGGGGACAGGGCCCATGGCTACACCTTC CASSLNGDRAHGYTF